These 29 T cell receptor beta chains were all obtained from the same sample, sequenced in a study of technical replicates of blood from a handful of donors. Assay used: immunoSEQ multiplex PCR; TCRdb lists only in-frame clones, some missing. The data show around 71,000 clones, with just under 95% seen just once and 0.4% to 0.5% held by the top ten. Sequencing used T cells isolated from PBMCs. The origin of the receptors is a human donor in good health.

V gene TRBV7-3 combines with J gene TRBJ2-1; unclear D gene. The CDR3 covers 12 residues. V was clipped by 2 bases and J by 9 bases, with 8 bases between them. Germline CDR1 reads SGHTA; CDR2 reads FQGTGA. CDR3 sequence (DNA): TGTGCCAGCAGCTTAGGCACGGGTGAGCAGTTCTTC. Its protein product is CASSLGTGEQFF.

This clone has more than one count but fewer than ten. CDR3 amino acids: CATGGTQPQHF. CDR3 coding DNA: TGTGCCACCGGAGGGACCCAGCCCCAGCATTTT. The chain combines TRBV19 with TRBJ1-5; D perhaps matches TRBD1 (5 bases). Trimming stripped 10 bases from V and 7 bases from J, with 11 bases between. Germline-derived CDR1 and CDR2 are LNHDA and SQIVND (reference sequence). The CDR3 covers 11 residues.

This chain joins TRBV4-2 and TRBJ2-3; D possibly corresponds to TRBD2 (5 bases). V lost 1 base and J 0 bases, leaving 14 bases between the germline ends. Germline V lookup: CDR1 LGHNA, CDR2 YNFKEQ. This CDR3 region has 17 residues. The CDR3 spells CASSQVRGDHSTDTQYF. The CDR3 nucleotides read TGTGCCAGCAGCCAAGTACGGGGAGACCACAGCACAGATACGCAGTATTTT.

The chain uses TRBV7-2 and TRBJ1-5, with a tentative D call TRBD1 (5 bases). This CDR3 is 13 amino acids long. Looked up from germline, CDR1 is SGHTA and CDR2 is FQGNSA. V was clipped by 0 bases and J by 8 bases, with 8 bases between them. CDR3 nucleotides: TGTGCCAGCAGCTTAGCAGACAGAAAGCCCCAGCATTTT. Protein: CASSLADRKPQHF.

The chain is built from TRBV28 and TRBJ1-2; possible D gene TRBD1, 5 bases. Trimming cost V 5 bases and J 5 bases, with 9 bases left between them. This CDR3 has 12 amino acids. The germline CDR1 and CDR2 sequences are MDHEN and SYDVKM. CDR3 protein: CASSGQGYGYTF. In DNA form, the CDR3 reads TGTGCCAGCAGTGGGCAGGGTTATGGCTACACCTTC.

The chain employs TRBV10-3 and TRBJ2-2, with TRBD2 matching 7 bases. V lost 8 bases, J lost 6 bases, and 0 bases stayed unmatched. CDR3 length: 11 residues. The V gene's germline CDR1 is ENHRY and CDR2 SYGVKD. The CDR3 DNA sequence: TGTGCCATCCGGGGGGCCGGGGAGCTGTTTTTT. Translating it yields CAIRGAGELFF.

The chain employs TRBV6-5 and TRBJ1-1, with D tentatively TRBD1 (5 bases). V shed 2 bases and J shed 5 bases, with 15 bases lying between them. This CDR3 contains 15 residues. Germline CDR1 MNHEY, CDR2 SVGAGI. CDR3 amino acids: CASSYARPRVTEAFF. The CDR3 DNA reads TGTGCCAGCAGTTACGCGCGACCCAGGGTAACTGAAGCTTTCTTT.

The chain combines TRBV10-3 with TRBJ1-5, with a tentative D call TRBD1 (6 bases). The CDR3 sequence is 15 residues long. V was cut by 0 bases and J by 5 bases, with 11 bases left in between. Germline values: CDR1 ENHRY, CDR2 SYGVKD. Written as DNA, the CDR3 is TGTGCCATCAGTGAGTCGGGGGCAGGAGATCAGCCCCAGCATTTT. Translated, it gives CAISESGAGDQPQHF.

About this clone: An end of the junction differs from the germline gene, which may be a read error. The chain joins TRBV7-7 to TRBJ2-7, with 10 bases matching TRBD2. Germline CDR1 reads SSHAT; CDR2 reads FNYEAQ (reference sequence). The CDR3 is made up of 13 amino acids. The CDR3 DNA sequence: TGTGCTAGCAGCTGGACTAGCGGCTACGAGCAGTACTTC. It yields the protein CASSWTSGYEQYF.

This rearrangement joins TRBV9 to TRBJ2-3, with TRBD2 matching over 8 bases. Germline lookup yields CDR1 SGDLS and CDR2 YYNGEE. This CDR3 comprises 17 residues. Unmatched junction bases numbered 11, after V lost 0 bases and J lost 5 bases. The CDR3 sequence: CASSVEGSLAGGDTQYF. The CDR3 nucleotides read TGTGCCAGCAGCGTAGAGGGGTCCCTAGCGGGTGGAGATACGCAGTATTTT. Using reference TRBV9 and TRBJ2-3 for the parts outside the CDR3, the full variable domain is DSGVTQTPKHLITATGQRVTLRCSPRSGDLSVYWYQQSLDQGLQFLIQYYNGEERAKGNILERFSAQQFPDLHSELNLSSLELGDSALYFCASSVEGSLAGGDTQYFGPGTRLTVL.

V is TRBV2 and J is TRBJ1-1; D unclear. The CDR3 consists of 13 residues. Germline V gene data show CDR1 as SNHLY and CDR2 as FYNNEI. The germline V and J ends were trimmed by 6 bases and 1 base, with 9 bases remaining between them. CDR3 nucleotides: TGTGCCAGCAGGCCTGTTAGGAACACTGAAGCTTTCTTT. This translates into CASRPVRNTEAFF.

The V call is TRBV28, the J call TRBJ2-7, with unresolved D. CDR3 length equals 13 residues. Germline V CDR1 and CDR2: MDHEN, SYDVKM. V was pared by 1 base and J by 3 bases, with 7 bases between. CDR3 bases: TGTGCCAGCAGTTTATTGGGCCTCTACGAGCAGTACTTC. Translated, it gives CASSLLGLYEQYF.

With respect to this clone: A read error is possible here, since a much larger clone lies one base away. V and J are TRBV6-5 and TRBJ2-7, with D maybe TRBD2 (6 bases). Trimming removed 7 bases at V and 0 bases at J, with 10 bases between. The CDR3 sequence is 13 residues long. Per the germline V gene, CDR1 is MNHEY and CDR2 is SVGAGI. The CDR3 sequence: CASTGGSSYEQYF. The CDR3 coding sequence is TGTGCCAGCACAGGAGGGAGCTCCTACGAGCAGTACTTC.

The chain has TRBV11-3 and TRBJ2-1; TRBD2 agrees at 12 bases. The germline V gene encodes CDR1 SGHNT and CDR2 YENEEA. Trimming cost V 5 bases and J 8 bases; bases outside gene matches: 10. The CDR3 extends over 16 amino acids. The CDR3 here is CASSPRTSGTRDEQFF. The CDR3 region has the DNA TGTGCCAGCAGCCCAAGGACTAGCGGGACTAGGGATGAGCAGTTCTTC.

The V call is TRBV30, the J call TRBJ2-5; the match to TRBD1 covers 7 bases. The germline V gene has CDR1 GTSNPN and CDR2 SVGIG (reference sequence). The CDR3 consists of 14 residues. Trimming at V came to 1 base and at J to 0 bases, leaving 2 bases not matched to a gene. CDR3 region: CAWSATGYQETQYF. CDR3 bases: TGTGCCTGGAGTGCGACAGGGTACCAAGAGACCCAGTACTTC. Full variable domain (rest looked up from reference TRBV30 and TRBJ2-5): SQTIHQWPATLVQPVGSPLSLECTVEGTSNPNLYWYRQAAGRGLQLLFYSVGIGQISSEVPQNLSASRPQDRQFILSSKKLLLSDSGFYLCAWSATGYQETQYFGPGTRLLVL.

The chain joins TRBV7-3 to TRBJ1-3, with D perhaps matching TRBD1 (5 bases). The CDR3 consists of 17 residues. Trimming left V 5 bases short and J 4 bases short, with 21 bases between. Per the germline V gene, CDR1 is SGHTA and CDR2 is FQGTGA. The CDR3: CASSPTPWGVAGNTIYF. The CDR3, as DNA: TGTGCCAGCAGCCCAACTCCTTGGGGGGTGGCAGGAAACACCATATATTTT.

V and J are TRBV19 and TRBJ1-5, with TRBD1 as a possible D gene (5 bases). The V end lost 3 bases, the J end lost 6 bases, and 12 bases lay between the germline ends. Germline CDR1 is LNHDA and CDR2 is SQIVND (reference sequence). This CDR3 comprises 14 residues. CDR3 region: CASSMSRAAQPQHF. CDR3 nucleotide sequence: TGTGCCAGTAGTATGTCCAGGGCGGCTCAGCCCCAGCATTTT. Full variable domain (missing parts from reference TRBV19 and TRBJ1-5): DGGITQSPKYLFRKEGQNVTLSCEQNLNHDAMYWYRQDPGQGLRLIYYSQIVNDFQKGDIAEGYSVSREKKESFPLTVTSAQKNPTAFYLCASSMSRAAQPQHFGDGTRLSIL.

This clone was recorded only once. The chain joins TRBV7-9 to TRBJ1-4, with TRBD1 matching 8 bases. The J segment lost 5 bases and the V segment lost 5 bases, leaving 7 bases of the junction unmatched. The CDR3 extends over 15 amino acids. Per the germline V gene, CDR1 is SEHNR and CDR2 is FQNEAQ (reference sequence). CDR3 amino acids: CASSLGQGKNEKLFF. DNA for the CDR3: TGTGCCAGCAGCCTCGGACAGGGCAAAAATGAAAAACTGTTTTTT.

This chain joins TRBV19 and TRBJ2-7; 10 bases align to TRBD1. V lost 3 bases, J lost 6 bases, and 14 bases stayed unmatched. Germline V gives CDR1 LNHDA, CDR2 SQIVND (reference sequence). This CDR3 has 17 residues. The CDR3 protein is CASSIGGRTGGIGEQYF. The CDR3 DNA follows: TGTGCCAGTAGTATTGGCGGACGGACAGGGGGAATCGGCGAGCAGTACTTC.

This chain connects TRBV25-1 to TRBJ1-2; no clear D. Germline loops: CDR1 MGHDK, CDR2 SYGVNS. Deletions cut 2 bases from V and 6 bases from J, with 7 bases between. CDR3 length: 12 residues. The CDR3 bases are TGTGCCAGCAGTGAAGTCGGGAATGGCTACACCTTC. Residues: CASSEVGNGYTF.

The CDR3 is CASSEGSGRSNEQFF. CDR3 DNA: TGTGCCAGCAGTGAGGGTAGCGGGAGGAGTAATGAGCAGTTCTTC. The chain uses TRBV2 and TRBJ2-1, with 10 bases fitting TRBD2. Germline V gene sequence: CDR1 SNHLY, CDR2 FYNNEI. J lost 7 bases, V lost 3 bases, and 6 bases had no gene match. The CDR3 length is 15 residues.

The chain couples TRBV2 to TRBJ1-1; D uncertain. V lost 8 bases, J lost 2 bases, and 12 bases lay in between. Germline CDR1 SNHLY, CDR2 FYNNEI. CDR3 length: 13 amino acids. The CDR3 nucleotides read TGTGCCAGCTTAGACGGGTTTAACACTGAAGCTTTCTTT. Its protein product is CASLDGFNTEAFF.

The chain employs TRBV19 and TRBJ2-1; weak D call: TRBD1 (6 bases). This CDR3 region has 13 residues. The ends were cut back, 4 bases at V and 3 bases at J, with 7 bases in the middle. CDR1 is LNHDA and CDR2 is SQIVND in the germline V gene (reference sequence). CDR3 bases: TGTGCCAGTAGTACGACAGGCTACAATGAGCAGTTCTTC. Its protein is CASSTTGYNEQFF.

This clone was recorded a few times. This rearrangement joins TRBV27 to TRBJ2-7, with 7 bases lining up with TRBD2. Germline values: CDR1 MNHEY, CDR2 SMNVEV (reference sequence). V shed 8 bases, J shed 0 bases, and the junction held 4 bases outside the gene matches. There are 13 residues in the CDR3. CDR3 in DNA: TGTGCCAGCCAGCTAGCGGACTCCTACGAGCAGTACTTC. Its translation is CASQLADSYEQYF.

V usage is TRBV30 and J usage is TRBJ1-2, with D uncertain. V was cut by 2 bases and J by 2 bases, with 6 bases left in between. The CDR3 loop spans 12 amino acids. From germline, CDR1 is GTSNPN and CDR2 SVGIG (reference sequence). The CDR3 protein is CAWSRENYGYTF. The CDR3 DNA follows: TGTGCCTGGAGTAGAGAGAACTATGGCTACACCTTC.

V gene TRBV9 combines with J gene TRBJ2-1, with 9 bases matching TRBD2. Germline CDR1 SGDLS, CDR2 YYNGEE. V was clipped by 4 bases and J by 8 bases; unmatched bases: 16. The CDR3 totals 17 residues. The CDR3: CASSPTPPGLASHEQFF. CDR3 nucleotides: TGTGCCAGCAGCCCAACTCCTCCGGGACTAGCAAGCCATGAGCAGTTCTTC.

This rearrangement joins TRBV7-2 to TRBJ2-3; TRBD2 matches 10 bases. Germline V CDR1 and CDR2: SGHTA, FQGNSA. This CDR3 comprises 11 residues. Here the CDR3 reads CVASGRDTQYF. The DNA for the CDR3 is TGTGTTGCTAGCGGGAGAGATACGCAGTATTTT.

The V and J genes are TRBV10-3 and TRBJ2-1, with 7 positions matching TRBD1. The CDR3 totals 19 residues. Looked up from germline, CDR1 is ENHRY and CDR2 is SYGVKD. V lost 0 bases and J lost 3; bases outside the gene matches: 14. The CDR3 sequence is CAISESSRVFGTVYNEQFF. The CDR3, as DNA: TGTGCCATCAGTGAGTCGAGCCGCGTTTTTGGGACAGTCTACAATGAGCAGTTCTTC.

This clone was observed a handful of times. The CDR3 loop is CASSLSAGAGTEAFF. CDR3 nucleotides: TGTGCCAGCAGTTTATCTGCGGGGGCAGGAACTGAAGCTTTCTTT. The chain links TRBV27 to TRBJ1-1; a weak D match, TRBD1 (6 bases). There are 15 residues in the CDR3. Trimming took 0 bases from V and 5 from J, leaving 13 bases between them. The germline V gene encodes CDR1 MNHEY and CDR2 SMNVEV (reference sequence).